Given below is one T cell receptor (beta chain) in context. These data come from a study of blood T cell repertoires in COVID-19. Original processing methods: Estimated nucleated cell counts came from reference gene primer amplification. Method: immunoSEQ multiplex PCR; TCRdb's copy keeps in-frame clones and lacks some. The V and J calls and clone size are taken from that table; D and trimming were inferred from the DNA. The repertoire includes around 300,000 clones, approximately 88% of them detected once, and over 8% sits in the top ten. This clonotype was sampled from a man aged 18 to 30 with active or convalescent COVID-19. Sequenced: peripheral blood.

CDR3 sequence reads: CASSTTRRTGGNTIYF. The CDR3 bases are TGTGCCAGTAGCACCACCCGGAGGACTGGTGGAAACACCATATATTTT. The chain links TRBV19 to TRBJ1-3, with D unclear. CDR1 LNHDA and CDR2 SQIVND come from the germline V gene (reference sequence). Deletions cut 6 bases from V and 3 bases from J, with 18 bases between. This CDR3 comprises 16 residues.